Listed below are T cell receptor beta chains from one sample, sequenced in a study of OX40 agonist ivuxolimab in advanced cancers. Generated by immunoSEQ multiplex PCR, the TCRdb table keeps only in-frame clones and is missing some. There are tens of thousands of clones in the sample; roughly 80% occur only once, and roughly 2.3% lies in the top ten. The starting material was CD4+ or CD8+ T cells sorted from blood, obtained in a trial of the OX40 agonist ivuxolimab. These receptors were obtained from an adult with an advanced solid tumor such as melanoma, head and neck, liver or kidney cancer. The CDR3 runs from the conserved cysteine through the conserved F or W. D genes are given only for firm matches.

CDR3aa	CDR3nt	v_gene	j_gene	d_gene
CASAVQETQYF	TGTGCCAGTGCGGTTCAAGAGACCCAGTACTTC	TRBV6-6	TRBJ2-5	NA
CASTGQRDRVYEQYF	TGTGCCAGCACTGGGCAACGGGACAGGGTTTACGAGCAGTACTTC	TRBV6-1	TRBJ2-7	TRBD1
CSATISNEQFF	TGCAGCGCGACTATCTCCAATGAGCAGTTCTTC	TRBV29-1	TRBJ2-1	NA
CASSLGAGLSYEQYF	TGTGCCAGCAGCTTGGGGGCCGGGCTCTCCTACGAGCAGTACTTC	TRBV5-6	TRBJ2-7	NA
CASSQWGSGANVLTF	TGTGCCAGCAGTCAGTGGGGCTCCGGGGCCAACGTCCTGACTTTC	TRBV6-1	TRBJ2-6	NA
CASSLSSGVDTEAFF	TGTGCCAGCAGCTTAAGTTCAGGGGTGGACACTGAAGCTTTCTTT	TRBV7-9	TRBJ1-1	NA
CASSQVRREGRDEQFF	TGTGCCAGCAGCCAAGTCAGGCGGGAGGGGCGCGATGAGCAGTTCTTC	TRBV4-2	TRBJ2-1	TRBD2
CASSLAGELYGYTF	TGCGCCAGCAGCTTGGCAGGGGAGCTCTATGGCTACACCTTC	TRBV5-1	TRBJ1-2	NA
CATKRPSGETQYF	TGTGCCACCAAAAGGCCCTCGGGAGAGACCCAGTACTTC	TRBV6-1	TRBJ2-5	NA
CASSLDGGRHTDTQYF	TGCGCCAGCAGCTTGGATGGCGGGAGGCACACAGATACGCAGTATTTT	TRBV5-1	TRBJ2-3	TRBD2
CAISVASGTYEQYF	TGTGCCATCAGTGTCGCTAGCGGCACCTACGAGCAGTACTTC	TRBV10-3	TRBJ2-7	TRBD2